This entry features one T cell receptor beta chain sequence. Its antigen is as yet unknown. Selection for sequencing was limited to patients who had shown CD8+CD57+ cell expansion by flow cytometry. Each patient had severe acquired aplastic anemia. This record belongs to a study of CD8+CD57+ T cells in acquired aplastic anemia. Whole-study findings and limits: Roughly 31 CD8+ CDR3 sequences occurred in both the patients and the controls.

Genomic DNA, serving as template, underwent TCR beta VDJ and CDR3 profiling. In TCRdb, the reads were re-called with MiXCR into one record per CDR3 protein. This table has over 150,000 distinct CDR3 sequences, nearly 65% appearing once. CDR3 length: 13 residues. V was trimmed by 5 bases and J by 5 bases, leaving 12 bases between them. Germline-derived CDR1 and CDR2 are SGHTA and FQGNSA. The chain combines TRBV7-2 with TRBJ2-5; D is possibly TRBD2 (5 bases). The sample taken for sequencing was sorted CD4+, CD8+, or CD8+CD57+ T cells (not recorded which) from PBMCs. This TCR was recovered from a human donor with aplastic anemia. The CDR3 region has the DNA TGTGCCAGCAGCCCAGTCAGGAGGGAGACCCAGTACTTC. It translates to CASSPVRRETQYF.